Shown below are 26 T cell receptor beta chains from a single sample sequenced in a study of T-cell reconstitution after alpha-beta-depleted transplantation in children. As it was prepared, the TCRbeta library received unique molecular identifiers. TCRdb re-called the PCR reads with MiXCR, one entry per CDR3 protein. The top ten hold roughly 41% of the sample, which has hundreds of thousands of distinct CDR3 sequences, about 16% seen once. Material: PBMCs, mostly from graft donor cells, obtained 360 days after TCRalphabeta/CD19-depleted stem cell transplant. These receptors came from a male patient aged 2-10 years who had a stem cell transplant for acute lymphoblastic leukemia, so the T cells may come from the graft donor.

As concerns this clonotype: This may come from a read error, since a much larger clone is one base off. The V and J genes are TRBV11-3 and TRBJ2-1; D perhaps matches TRBD2 (5 bases). CDR1 and CDR2 from the germline V gene are SGHNT and YENEEA. The length of the CDR3 is 15 residues. The CDR3 sequence: CGSSSWESGDNEQFF. CDR3 DNA sequence: TGTGGCAGCAGCTCCTGGGAGAGTGGCGACAATGAGCAGTTCTTC.

This clonotype was counted only a few times. The chain has TRBV19 and TRBJ2-1; 9 nucleotides agree with TRBD1. V was pared by 6 bases and J by 8 bases, with 5 bases of the junction left unmatched. The CDR3 totals 13 residues. Germline lookup yields CDR1 LNHDA and CDR2 SQIVND (reference sequence). The CDR3 loop reads CASSRDRDHEQFF. In DNA form, the CDR3 reads TGTGCCAGTAGCCGGGACAGGGATCATGAGCAGTTCTTC. Full variable domain (outside the CDR3, taken from reference TRBV19 and TRBJ2-1): DGGITQSPKYLFRKEGQNVTLSCEQNLNHDAMYWYRQDPGQGLRLIYYSQIVNDFQKGDIAEGYSVSREKKESFPLTVTSAQKNPTAFYLCASSRDRDHEQFFGPGTRLTVL.

The V call is TRBV4-2, the J call TRBJ2-3, with a tentative D call TRBD1 (5 bases). The CDR3 covers 17 residues. Trimming stripped 0 bases from V and 6 bases from J, with 19 bases between. From germline, CDR1 is LGHNA and CDR2 YNFKEQ. Here the CDR3 reads CASSQEQARMSGDTQYF. The CDR3 DNA is TGTGCCAGCAGCCAAGAACAGGCGCGTATGTCTGGGGATACGCAGTATTTT.

This clonotype appeared a few times. The chain employs TRBV20-1 and TRBJ2-5, with D perhaps matching TRBD2 (6 bases). Germline-derived CDR1 and CDR2 are DFQATT and SNEGSKA (reference sequence). The CDR3 has 13 residues. Trimming removed 4 bases from V and 1 base from J, with 10 bases in between. Written as DNA, the CDR3 is TGCAGTGCTATCGGGACTCGCCAAGAGACCCAGTACTTC. Translation: CSAIGTRQETQYF.

This clonotype was seen ten or more times. The chain combines TRBV6-5 with TRBJ2-2; 10 bases agree with TRBD1. V shed 6 bases, J shed 5 bases, and the junction held 3 bases outside the gene matches. Germline lookup yields CDR1 MNHEY and CDR2 SVGAGI. The CDR3 is 14 residues long. This CDR3 reads CASRGTGVTGELFF. The CDR3 DNA follows: TGTGCCAGCAGGGGGACAGGGGTTACCGGGGAGCTGTTTTTT.

The chain is built from TRBV28 and TRBJ2-1, with a weak D call TRBD1 (5 bases). V was cut by 4 bases and J by 6 bases, with 22 bases left in between. Germline loops: CDR1 MDHEN, CDR2 SYDVKM. This CDR3 contains 17 residues. In DNA, the CDR3 is TGTGCCAGCAGTTCTCTCAACCAGGTCGGCAGGGTCAATGAGCAGTTCTTC. Its translation: CASSSLNQVGRVNEQFF.

The chain joins TRBV5-1 to TRBJ2-7, with D perhaps given as TRBD1 or TRBD2 (5 bases each). Germline V gives CDR1 SGHRS, CDR2 YFSETQ. CDR3 length equals 14 residues. The V end was cut by 4 bases, the J end by 1 base, with 12 bases between. Here the CDR3 reads CASSLGPYSYEQYF. CDR3 sequence (DNA): TGCGCCAGCAGCCTGGGACCTTATTCCTACGAGCAGTACTTC. Filled out from reference TRBV5-1 and TRBJ2-7, the complete variable domain reads KAGVTQTPRYLIKTRGQQVTLSCSPISGHRSVSWYQQTPGQGLQFLFEYFSETQRNKGNFPGRFSGRQFSNSRSEMNVSTLELGDSALYLCASSLGPYSYEQYFGPGTRLTVT.

The chain combines TRBV28 with TRBJ2-1, with D perhaps matching TRBD2 (5 bases). V shed 2 bases and J shed 4 bases, with 15 bases lying between them. The CDR3 totals 16 residues. Germline loops: CDR1 MDHEN, CDR2 SYDVKM. CDR3 DNA: TGTGCCAGCAGTTTAAAAGCTAGCCGGATATACAATGAGCAGTTCTTC. This encodes CASSLKASRIYNEQFF.

At least ten counts were recorded for this clonotype. The chain recombines TRBV5-1 with TRBJ2-7; 8 bases fit TRBD2. V shed 4 bases, J shed 3 bases, and the junction held 9 bases outside the gene matches. From germline, CDR1 is SGHRS and CDR2 YFSETQ. The CDR3 extends over 15 amino acids. The CDR3: CASSRLAGGGYEQYF. The DNA for the CDR3 is TGCGCCAGCAGCCGTCTTGCGGGAGGAGGCTACGAGCAGTACTTC.

The rearrangement uses TRBV5-1 and TRBJ2-3; no reliable D call. Germline V gene sequence: CDR1 SGHRS, CDR2 YFSETQ. This CDR3 comprises 15 residues. The germline V and J ends were trimmed by 1 base and 1 base, with 10 bases remaining between them. The chain's CDR3 is CASSLLTIGTDTQYF. As DNA, the CDR3 is TGCGCCAGCAGCTTGTTGACAATTGGCACAGATACGCAGTATTTT.

The chain carries TRBV28 and TRBJ2-7; a possible D gene is TRBD2 (6 bases). The CDR3 contains 12 residues. The V end was cut by 10 bases, the J end by 3 bases, with 13 bases between. The germline V gene has CDR1 MDHEN and CDR2 SYDVKM. DNA for the CDR3: TGTGCCACAATTGGGGGACTCTACGAGCAGTACTTC. Residues: CATIGGLYEQYF.

This clonotype was recorded a few times. The chain carries TRBV4-1 and TRBJ1-1; TRBD1 matches at 8 bases. Germline assignment: CDR1 MGHRA and CDR2 YSYEKL. The V and J ends lost 2 bases and 2 bases, in that order; junction bases with no gene match: 10. This CDR3 is 17 amino acids long. In DNA form, the CDR3 reads TGCGCCAGCAGCCAACCCTTCGGACAGGGATCAAACACTGAAGCTTTCTTT. Amino acids: CASSQPFGQGSNTEAFF.

This clonotype appeared a few times. V usage is TRBV20-1 and J usage is TRBJ2-3, with 11 nucleotides matching TRBD2. The CDR3 sequence is 15 residues long. J gave up 6 bases and V 6 bases, and 11 bases lay outside the gene matches. CDR1 and CDR2 (germline): DFQATT, SNEGSKA (reference sequence). The CDR3: CSARTSGPLKDTQYF. Written as DNA, the CDR3 is TGCAGTGCCCGGACTAGCGGGCCCCTCAAGGATACGCAGTATTTT.

The chain joins TRBV10-3 to TRBJ1-6, with D perhaps TRBD1 (6 bases). V lost 2 bases and J 11 bases, leaving 16 bases between the germline ends. Germline CDR1 reads ENHRY; CDR2 reads SYGVKD. The CDR3 has 15 residues. The CDR3 DNA is TGTGCCATCAGTGAGGAGAGGAGCAGGGGCGCACCCCTCCACTTT. Amino acid sequence: CAISEERSRGAPLHF.

The sample holds many counts of this clonotype. The V gene is TRBV25-1, the J gene TRBJ2-7, with D perhaps given as TRBD1 or TRBD2 (5 bases each). Trimming removed 10 bases at V and 0 bases at J, with 19 bases between. The CDR3 loop spans 15 amino acids. CDR1 is MGHDK, CDR2 SYGVNS, per germline. In DNA, the CDR3 is TGTGCCACCACGAGGGGCGTCTACCCCTCCTACGAGCAGTACTTC. The encoded protein is CATTRGVYPSYEQYF.

The gene calls are TRBV20-1 and TRBJ2-4; tentatively, D is TRBD1 (5 bases). V lost 3 bases to trimming and J lost 7 bases, with 13 bases between them. CDR3 length equals 13 residues. CDR1 DFQATT and CDR2 SNEGSKA come from the germline V gene (reference sequence). CDR3 sequence reads: CSASGYQGNIQYF. Here the CDR3 DNA reads TGCAGTGCTAGTGGTTACCAGGGCAACATTCAGTACTTC.

In this sample, this clonotype turned up many times. The chain has TRBV20-1 and TRBJ2-1; a possible D gene is TRBD1 (7 bases). Germline CDR1 and CDR2: DFQATT and SNEGSKA (reference sequence). This CDR3 is built from 16 residues. V was trimmed by 4 bases and J by 4 bases, leaving 20 bases between them. Here the CDR3 reads CSATIGGLATYNEQFF. CDR3 coding DNA: TGCAGTGCTACCATAGGGGGCCTAGCGACTTACAATGAGCAGTTCTTC.

The chain couples TRBV6-2 or TRBV6-3 to TRBJ2-1, with TRBD2 identical over 7 bases. Trimming cost V 3 bases and J 8 bases; bases outside gene matches: 7. The CDR3 length is 14 residues. Germline-derived CDR1 and CDR2 are MNHEY and SVGEGT. CDR3 region: CASSYWREPHEQFF. The DNA of the CDR3 is TGTGCCAGCAGTTATTGGCGGGAGCCGCATGAGCAGTTCTTC.

In this sample, this clonotype turned up many times. The chain couples TRBV29-1 to TRBJ2-7, with 7 positions matching TRBD1. Germline V gene data show CDR1 as SQVTM and CDR2 as ANQGSEA. The V segment lost 5 bases and the J segment 4 bases; nucleotides outside the gene matches: 11. CDR3 size: 14 residues. In DNA form, the CDR3 reads TGCAGCGTTCTGCTGGACAGGAACCCTTACGAGCAGTACTTC. Its protein product is CSVLLDRNPYEQYF.

This clonotype was found a few times. The chain carries TRBV5-1 and TRBJ2-3; either TRBD1 or TRBD2 may supply D (5 bases each). Looked up from germline, CDR1 is SGHRS and CDR2 is YFSETQ. Trimming removed 5 bases at V and 2 bases at J, with 12 bases between. There are 14 residues in the CDR3. The CDR3 DNA is TGCGCCAGCAGGGGTTGGGGGACCACAGATACGCAGTATTTT. Its protein is CASRGWGTTDTQYF.

The chain combines TRBV12-3 or TRBV12-4 with TRBJ2-7, with 9 nucleotides matching TRBD2. V gave up 4 bases and J gave up 5 bases; unmatched junction bases: 6. The CDR3 covers 14 residues. The CDR3 DNA follows: TGTGCCAGCAGTTCAGCGGGAGGTTCGGACGAGCAGTACTTC. Translated, it gives CASSSAGGSDEQYF.

The chain carries TRBV4-1 and TRBJ2-7, with 10 bases identical to TRBD1. The CDR3 covers 14 residues. Germline loops: CDR1 MGHRA, CDR2 YSYEKL. V gave up 1 base and J gave up 5 bases; unmatched junction bases: 2. The DNA of the CDR3 is TGCGCCAGCAGCCAAGGACAGGGGGCTAACGAGCAGTACTTC. It specifies CASSQGQGANEQYF.

In this sample, this clonotype turned up many times. DNA for the CDR3: TGTGCCAGCATCGGGACAATCCCGTACGAGCAGTACTTC. It encodes CASIGTIPYEQYF. The genes are TRBV28 and TRBJ2-7; D possibly corresponds to TRBD1 (6 bases). The germline gives CDR1 MDHEN, CDR2 SYDVKM. Trimming stripped 7 bases from V and 4 bases from J, with 14 bases between. The CDR3 has 13 amino acids.

This clonotype was recorded only once. It may be a read error: a sequence one base away is much more abundant. The V gene is TRBV20-1, the J gene TRBJ2-1; weak D call: TRBD2 (5 bases). The CDR3 is made up of 16 amino acids. Germline V gene lookup returns CDR1 DFQATT and CDR2 SNEGSKA (reference sequence). The CDR3 bases are TGCTGTGCTAGAGTTGTAGCGTGGAGCTCCTACAATGAGCAGTTCTTC. Amino acid sequence: CCARVVAWSSYNEQFF.

This clonotype was observed a handful of times. The chain is built from TRBV9 and TRBJ2-1, with no clear D. This CDR3 region has 16 residues. CDR1 is SGDLS, CDR2 YYNGEE, per germline. V lost 3 bases to trimming and J lost 0 bases, with 13 bases between them. CDR3 in amino acids: CASSAQVQSSYNEQFF. In DNA, the CDR3 is TGTGCCAGCAGCGCCCAGGTCCAGAGCTCCTACAATGAGCAGTTCTTC. The variable domain in full, completed from reference TRBV9 and TRBJ2-1, reads DSGVTQTPKHLITATGQRVTLRCSPRSGDLSVYWYQQSLDQGLQFLIQYYNGEERAKGNILERFSAQQFPDLHSELNLSSLELGDSALYFCASSAQVQSSYNEQFFGPGTRLTVL.

V and J are TRBV12-3 or TRBV12-4 and TRBJ2-1, with 9 bases matching TRBD1. V lost 5 bases to trimming and J lost 1 base; unmatched junction nucleotides: 6. There are 16 residues in the CDR3. This CDR3 is CASSTLGTGSYNEQFF. CDR3 sequence (DNA): TGTGCCAGCAGTACCTTGGGGACAGGGTCCTACAATGAGCAGTTCTTC.